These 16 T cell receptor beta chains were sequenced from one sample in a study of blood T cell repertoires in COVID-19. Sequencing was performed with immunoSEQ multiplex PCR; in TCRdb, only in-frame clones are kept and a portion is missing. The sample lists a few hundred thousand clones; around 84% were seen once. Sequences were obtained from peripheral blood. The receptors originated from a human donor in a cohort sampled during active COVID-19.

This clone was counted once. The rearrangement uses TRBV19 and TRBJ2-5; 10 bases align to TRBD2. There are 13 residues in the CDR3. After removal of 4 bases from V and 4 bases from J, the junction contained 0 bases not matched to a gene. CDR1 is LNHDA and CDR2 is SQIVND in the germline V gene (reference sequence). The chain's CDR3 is CASSRLAGETQYF. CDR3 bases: TGTGCCAGTAGTAGACTAGCGGGAGAGACCCAGTACTTC.

CDR3: CASSLAGEDYEQYF. CDR3 sequence (DNA): TGCGCCAGCAGCCTAGCGGGAGAGGACTACGAGCAGTACTTC. This rearrangement joins TRBV10-2 to TRBJ2-7, with 10 bases that match TRBD2. Germline V CDR1 and CDR2: WSHSY, SAAADI. V lost 6 bases and J lost 3; bases outside the gene matches: 5. This CDR3 region has 14 residues.

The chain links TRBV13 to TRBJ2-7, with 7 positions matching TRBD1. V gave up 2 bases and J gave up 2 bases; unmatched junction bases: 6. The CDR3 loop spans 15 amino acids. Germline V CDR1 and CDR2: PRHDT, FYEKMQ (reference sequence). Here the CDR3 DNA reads TGTGCCAGCAGCTTAAGGACAGGCGGGCCCTACGAGCAGTACTTC. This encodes CASSLRTGGPYEQYF.

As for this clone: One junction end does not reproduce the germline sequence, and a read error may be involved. The DNA of the CDR3 is TGTGCCAGCTCACTAACATCGGACAGGAACGGGATGTCATACTTC. Translating gives CASSLTSDRNGMSYF. V usage is TRBV18 and J usage is TRBJ1-2, with 7 bases aligning to TRBD1. CDR1 is KGHSH, CDR2 LQKENI, per germline. The CDR3 loop spans 15 amino acids.

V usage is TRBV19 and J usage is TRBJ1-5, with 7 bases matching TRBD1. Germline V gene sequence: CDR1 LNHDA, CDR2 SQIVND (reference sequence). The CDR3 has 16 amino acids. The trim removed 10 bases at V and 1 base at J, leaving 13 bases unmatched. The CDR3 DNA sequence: TGTGCCACAAACCCGACAGGGTCGGTGAGCAATCAGCCCCAGCATTTT. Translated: CATNPTGSVSNQPQHF.

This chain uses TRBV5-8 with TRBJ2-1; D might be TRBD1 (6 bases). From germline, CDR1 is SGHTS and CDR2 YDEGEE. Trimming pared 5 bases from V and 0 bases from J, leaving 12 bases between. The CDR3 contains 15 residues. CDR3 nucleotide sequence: TGTGCCAGCAGACGCAGGGGCGGCTCCTACAATGAGCAGTTCTTC. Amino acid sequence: CASRRRGGSYNEQFF.

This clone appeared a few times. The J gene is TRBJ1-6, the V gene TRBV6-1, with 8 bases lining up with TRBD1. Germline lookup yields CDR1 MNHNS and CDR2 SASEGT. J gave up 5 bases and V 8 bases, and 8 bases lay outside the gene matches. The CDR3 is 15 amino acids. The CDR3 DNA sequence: TGTGCCAGCCGGGGGGCGGACAGGGATAATTCACCCCTCCACTTT. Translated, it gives CASRGADRDNSPLHF.

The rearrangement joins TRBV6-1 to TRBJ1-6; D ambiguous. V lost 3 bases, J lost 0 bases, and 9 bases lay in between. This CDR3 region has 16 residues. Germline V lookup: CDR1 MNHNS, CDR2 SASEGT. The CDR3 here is CASSDPGSSYNSPLHF. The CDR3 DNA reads TGTGCCAGCAGTGATCCAGGCAGCTCCTATAATTCACCCCTCCACTTT.

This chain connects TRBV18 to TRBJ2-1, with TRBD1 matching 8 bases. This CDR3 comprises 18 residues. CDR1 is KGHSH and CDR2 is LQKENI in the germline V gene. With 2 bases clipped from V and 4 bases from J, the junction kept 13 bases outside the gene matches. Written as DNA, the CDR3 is TGTGCCAGCTCACCATTATGGACAGGGCCCGAACATTACAATGAGCAGTTCTTC. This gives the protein CASSPLWTGPEHYNEQFF.

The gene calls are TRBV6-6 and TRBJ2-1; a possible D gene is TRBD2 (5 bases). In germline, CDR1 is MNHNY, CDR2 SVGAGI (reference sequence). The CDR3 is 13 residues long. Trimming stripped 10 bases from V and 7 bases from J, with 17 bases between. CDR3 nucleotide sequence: TGTGCCACCCAGAGTGGGAGCTTAAATGAGCAGTTCTTC. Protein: CATQSGSLNEQFF.

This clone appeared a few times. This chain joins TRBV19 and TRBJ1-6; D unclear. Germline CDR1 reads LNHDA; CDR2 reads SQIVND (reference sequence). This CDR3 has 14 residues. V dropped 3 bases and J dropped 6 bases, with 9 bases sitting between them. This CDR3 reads CASSIGQLNSPLHF. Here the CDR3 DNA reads TGTGCCAGTAGTATTGGGCAGCTTAATTCACCCCTCCACTTT.

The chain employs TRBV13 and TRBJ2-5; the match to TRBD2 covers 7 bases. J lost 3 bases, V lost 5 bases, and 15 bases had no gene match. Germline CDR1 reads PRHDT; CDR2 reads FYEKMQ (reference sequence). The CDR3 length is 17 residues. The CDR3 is CASSLRLAVTSKETQYF. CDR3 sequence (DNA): TGTGCCAGCAGCCTTAGACTAGCCGTTACCTCAAAAGAGACCCAGTACTTC.

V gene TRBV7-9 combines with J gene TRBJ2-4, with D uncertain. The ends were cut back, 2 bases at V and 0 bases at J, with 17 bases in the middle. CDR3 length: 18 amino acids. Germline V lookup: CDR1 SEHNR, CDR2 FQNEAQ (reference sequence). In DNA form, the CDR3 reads TGTGCCAGCAGCTTAATAATGTCTCCCGAGCTAGCCAAAAACATTCAGTACTTC. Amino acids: CASSLIMSPELAKNIQYF.

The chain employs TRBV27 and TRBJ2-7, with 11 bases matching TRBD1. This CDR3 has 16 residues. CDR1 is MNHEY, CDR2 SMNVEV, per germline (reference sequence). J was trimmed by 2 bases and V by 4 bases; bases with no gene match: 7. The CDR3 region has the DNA TGTGCCAGCAGTTCGCTCCCGGGACAGGGGGCCTACGAGCAGTACTTC. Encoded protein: CASSSLPGQGAYEQYF.

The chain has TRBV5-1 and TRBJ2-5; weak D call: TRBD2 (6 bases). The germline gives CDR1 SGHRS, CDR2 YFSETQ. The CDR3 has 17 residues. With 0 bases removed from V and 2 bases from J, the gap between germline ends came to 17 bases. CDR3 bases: TGCGCCAGCAGCTTGGTAGTGGCGGGGCAAATGCAAGAGACCCAGTACTTC. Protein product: CASSLVVAGQMQETQYF.

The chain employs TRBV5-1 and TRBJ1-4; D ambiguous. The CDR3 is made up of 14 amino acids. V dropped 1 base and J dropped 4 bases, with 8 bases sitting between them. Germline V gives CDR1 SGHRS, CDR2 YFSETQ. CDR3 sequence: CASSLSQNNEKLFF. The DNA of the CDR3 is TGCGCCAGCAGCTTGAGTCAGAATAATGAAAAACTGTTTTTT.